The 25 T cell receptor beta chains below come from one sample, sequenced in a study of T cells in Graves' hyperthyroidism and ophthalmopathy. TCR beta CDR3 sequences were amplified from RNA transcripts. HTBI primers were used for first-round RT-PCR of the TCR CDR3. TCRdb re-analysed the multiplex PCR reads in MiXCR, keeping a single row per CDR3 protein. The sample lists 500,000 to 550,000 distinct CDR3 sequences; 15% to 20% were seen once. What was sequenced was blood. The receptors stem from a man aged 35-49 years with Graves' ophthalmopathy.

Many counts were recorded for this clonotype. V usage is TRBV5-1 and J usage is TRBJ2-7; possibly TRBD1 for D (6 bases). This CDR3 comprises 16 residues. V lost 1 base and J lost 7, with 21 bases in between. Germline CDR1 reads SGHRS; CDR2 reads YFSETQ. CDR3 sequence: CASSLKQGLYTREQYF. The CDR3 DNA reads as TGCGCCAGCAGCTTGAAGCAGGGGTTGTATACGCGGGAGCAGTACTTC. Filled out from reference TRBV5-1 and TRBJ2-7, the complete variable domain reads KAGVTQTPRYLIKTRGQQVTLSCSPISGHRSVSWYQQTPGQGLQFLFEYFSETQRNKGNFPGRFSGRQFSNSRSEMNVSTLELGDSALYLCASSLKQGLYTREQYFGPGTRLTVT.

The chain has TRBV14 and TRBJ2-4; D might be TRBD2 (6 bases). This CDR3 comprises 15 residues. Germline CDR1 is SGHDN and CDR2 is FVKESK. Trimming took 1 base from V and 1 from J, leaving 8 bases between them. The CDR3 DNA is TGTGCCAGCAGCCAAGGCGGAGGGGCCAAAAACATTCAGTACTTC. It yields the protein CASSQGGGAKNIQYF.

In this sample, this clonotype turned up many times. CDR3 coding DNA: TGTGCCAGCAGACCTTATTCAGCCAAAAACATTCAGTACTTC. It is translated as CASRPYSAKNIQYF. This rearrangement joins TRBV28 to TRBJ2-4; no firm D call. Trimming removed 6 bases at V and 0 bases at J, with 9 bases between. The CDR3 contains 14 residues. Looked up from germline, CDR1 is MDHEN and CDR2 is SYDVKM.

The chain uses TRBV9 and TRBJ2-7; no reliable D call. The germline V gene encodes CDR1 SGDLS and CDR2 YYNGEE. Trimming took 1 base from V and 0 from J, leaving 14 bases between them. The CDR3 covers 16 residues. CDR3 protein: CASSVSPDAVSYEQYF. The CDR3 DNA reads as TGTGCCAGCAGCGTATCCCCGGATGCCGTCTCCTACGAGCAGTACTTC.

This chain joins TRBV7-9 and TRBJ1-4; TRBD1 aligns across 8 bases. Losses at the gene ends were 5 bases for V and 4 bases for J; bases not matched to a gene: 3. Germline values: CDR1 SEHNR, CDR2 FQNEAQ (reference sequence). This CDR3 is 14 amino acids long. CDR3 coding DNA: TGTGCCAGCAGCCAGGGACAGGATAATGAAAAACTGTTTTTT. It translates to CASSQGQDNEKLFF.

This clonotype was seen ten or more times. V and J are TRBV11-2 and TRBJ1-2; possible D gene TRBD1, 5 bases. The V and J ends lost 1 base and 8 bases respectively, with 5 bases between them. Germline CDR1 and CDR2: SGHAT and FQNNGV. The CDR3 covers 11 residues. CDR3 bases: TGTGCCAGCAGCTTAGCAGGGGGCTACACCTTC. It translates to CASSLAGGYTF.

The V gene is TRBV7-3, the J gene TRBJ2-1; 9 bases align to TRBD2. Germline trimming cut 5 bases from V and 3 bases from J; bases unmatched to any gene: 5. The CDR3 is 15 residues long. Germline V gene sequence: CDR1 SGHTA, CDR2 FQGTGA. The DNA of the CDR3 is TGTGCCAGCAGCACATCTAGCGGGAACTACAATGAGCAGTTCTTC. Translated, it gives CASSTSSGNYNEQFF.

The gene calls are TRBV9 and TRBJ1-3; D is possibly TRBD1 (5 bases). CDR1 SGDLS and CDR2 YYNGEE come from the germline V gene. The ends were cut back, 7 bases at V and 0 bases at J, with 14 bases in the middle. CDR3 size: 15 residues. This CDR3 is CASGDSLTSGNTIYF. The CDR3 region has the DNA TGTGCCAGCGGTGACAGCCTGACCTCTGGAAACACCATATATTTT.

The rearrangement joins TRBV7-9 to TRBJ1-2; maybe TRBD1 (6 bases). CDR3 size: 15 residues. Trimming took 2 bases from V and 4 from J, leaving 14 bases between them. Germline-derived CDR1 and CDR2 are SEHNR and FQNEAQ (reference sequence). In DNA form, the CDR3 reads TGTGCCAGCAGCTTAATGCAGGGAGGGGGCTATGGCTACACCTTC. Its protein is CASSLMQGGGYGYTF.

This clonotype was seen a few times. CDR3 bases: TGTGCCAGCAGCGTGTCGGCGGGGGACCTACGCAAAGAGACCCAGTACTTC. Its translation: CASSVSAGDLRKETQYF. The chain links TRBV9 to TRBJ2-5; TRBD2 agrees at 7 bases. Per the germline V gene, CDR1 is SGDLS and CDR2 is YYNGEE. The CDR3 runs 17 residues. The V segment lost 2 bases and the J segment 3 bases; nucleotides outside the gene matches: 13.

This clonotype has just a few counts. The chain has TRBV6-1 and TRBJ2-1; 14 nucleotides align to TRBD2. J gave up 6 bases and V 5 bases, and 6 bases lay outside the gene matches. CDR1 MNHNS and CDR2 SASEGT come from the germline V gene. The CDR3 has 16 amino acids. Written as DNA, the CDR3 is TGTGCCAGCAGTCTAGGGACTAGCGGGAGAGTCAATGAGCAGTTCTTC. It translates to CASSLGTSGRVNEQFF.

This clonotype was picked up many times. The V and J genes are TRBV7-8 and TRBJ2-3, with no clear D. The CDR3 extends over 16 amino acids. Germline lookup yields CDR1 SGHVS and CDR2 FQNEAQ. The V end lost 0 bases, the J end lost 0 bases, and 10 bases lay between the germline ends. As DNA, the CDR3 is TGTGCCAGCAGCTTAGCCACTGATCCTAGCACAGATACGCAGTATTTT. It codes for CASSLATDPSTDTQYF.

This chain links TRBV19 with TRBJ2-2, with D perhaps matching TRBD1 or TRBD2 (5 bases each). The V and J ends lost 4 bases and 4 bases respectively, with 19 bases between them. This CDR3 has 17 residues. CDR1 is LNHDA and CDR2 is SQIVND in the germline V gene (reference sequence). Written as DNA, the CDR3 is TGTGCCAGTAGTACCAATAGAGGGGCTGTGGGCACCGGGGAGCTGTTTTTT. It yields the protein CASSTNRGAVGTGELFF.

This clonotype occurred a few times. The rearrangement uses TRBV30 and TRBJ1-2; no clear D. The CDR3 is made up of 12 amino acids. Looked up from germline, CDR1 is GTSNPN and CDR2 is SVGIG (reference sequence). V dropped 1 base and J dropped 6 bases, with 9 bases sitting between them. The CDR3 region is CAWSGDSDGYTF. CDR3 coding DNA: TGTGCCTGGAGTGGGGATTCGGATGGCTACACCTTC.

This clonotype turned up a few times. The chain couples TRBV14 to TRBJ1-2, with D possibly being TRBD1 (5 bases). The V end lost 1 base, the J end lost 2 bases, and 20 bases lay between the germline ends. This CDR3 comprises 18 residues. Germline lookup yields CDR1 SGHDN and CDR2 FVKESK. CDR3 DNA: TGTGCCAGCAGCCAAGCGGGCCAGGGCCGGTTCCTAAACTATGGCTACACCTTC. Its translation is CASSQAGQGRFLNYGYTF.

This clonotype was observed many times. The rearrangement links TRBV9 to TRBJ2-5; 8 nucleotides align to TRBD1. This CDR3 contains 15 residues. Germline CDR1 reads SGDLS; CDR2 reads YYNGEE. V lost 3 bases, J lost 4 bases, and 8 bases stayed unmatched. The CDR3 loop reads CASSAWDTGGETQYF. The CDR3 DNA follows: TGTGCCAGCAGCGCCTGGGATACAGGGGGAGAGACCCAGTACTTC.

As to this clonotype: The conserved closing phenylalanine or tryptophan is absent in this CDR3, likely reflecting a read error. J is TRBJ1-1 and V is TRBV4-1, with D perhaps matching TRBD1 (5 bases). Germline V CDR1 and CDR2: MGHRA, YSYEKL. This CDR3 comprises 16 residues. Trimming pared 7 bases from V and 0 bases from J, leaving 18 bases between. The CDR3 region is CASNSPGGSLNTEAFL. In nucleotides, the CDR3 is TGCGCCAGCAACTCTCCTGGGGGGTCCCTGAACACTGAAGCTTTCCTT.

This clonotype has just a few counts. This chain connects TRBV5-6 to TRBJ2-5; D unresolved. The CDR3 contains 14 residues. V was trimmed by 2 bases and J by 1 base, leaving 9 bases between them. Germline V gene data show CDR1 as SGHDT and CDR2 as YYEEEE. In nucleotides, the CDR3 is TGTGCCAGCAGCTTCAGACGGATCCAAGAGACCCAGTACTTC. Translation gives CASSFRRIQETQYF.

This sequence joins TRBV12-3 or TRBV12-4 and TRBJ2-3; the D is unclear. The CDR3 sequence is 15 residues long. V lost 0 bases to trimming and J lost 1 base, with 8 bases between them. This CDR3 is CASSLAHWGTDTQYF. CDR3 DNA sequence: TGTGCCAGCAGTTTAGCGCACTGGGGCACAGATACGCAGTATTTT.

The chain has TRBV20-1 and TRBJ2-1; TRBD2 might be the D (5 bases). Germline CDR1 is DFQATT and CDR2 is SNEGSKA (reference sequence). The CDR3 has 13 residues. Trimming cost V 2 bases and J 6 bases, with 11 bases left between them. CDR3 sequence: CSARLAITNEQFF. The DNA for the CDR3 is TGCAGTGCTAGACTAGCTATTACCAATGAGCAGTTCTTC.

The chain is built from TRBV20-1 and TRBJ2-1, with 12 bases aligning to TRBD2. Trimming cost V 5 bases and J 8 bases; bases outside gene matches: 4. Germline V CDR1 and CDR2: DFQATT, SNEGSKA (reference sequence). The CDR3 spans 13 residues. The CDR3 protein is CSAPTSGGYEQFF. For the CDR3, the DNA is TGCAGTGCTCCGACTAGCGGGGGTTATGAGCAGTTCTTC.

Concerning this clonotype: Given a much more abundant clone one base away, this may be a read error. The chain has TRBV2 and TRBJ2-5; TRBD1 agrees at 11 bases. Germline-derived CDR1 and CDR2 are SNHLY and FYNNEI. J was trimmed by 5 bases and V by 10 bases; bases with no gene match: 12. The CDR3 consists of 15 residues. For the CDR3, the DNA is TGTGCCACCGCCGGGGGACAGGGGGTTTTTGAGACCCAGTACTTC. Residues: CATAGGQGVFETQYF.

V and J are TRBV3-1 and TRBJ1-3; unclear D gene. V lost 4 bases and J lost 2, with 6 bases in between. Germline values: CDR1 LGHDT, CDR2 YNNKEL (reference sequence). The CDR3 is 13 amino acids. CDR3 sequence reads: CASSPFPGNTIYF. The CDR3 nucleotides read TGTGCCAGCAGCCCATTCCCTGGAAACACCATATATTTT.

This clonotype has a handful of counts. V and J are TRBV30 and TRBJ1-1; D uncertain. Trimming pared 4 bases from V and 1 base from J, leaving 7 bases between. Germline CDR1 reads GTSNPN; CDR2 reads SVGIG (reference sequence). The CDR3 contains 12 residues. The CDR3 protein is CAWKGANTEAFF. In nucleotides, the CDR3 is TGTGCCTGGAAGGGCGCGAACACTGAAGCTTTCTTT.

V usage is TRBV27 and J usage is TRBJ2-5; 13 bases map to TRBD2. Germline lookup yields CDR1 MNHEY and CDR2 SMNVEV (reference sequence). Trimming cost V 5 bases and J 4 bases; bases outside gene matches: 1. This CDR3 has 14 amino acids. CDR3 sequence: CASSRLAGGETQYF. CDR3 in DNA: TGTGCCAGCAGTCGACTAGCGGGGGGAGAGACCCAGTACTTC.